This T cell receptor (beta chain) was captured by sequencing in a study of Graves' ophthalmopathy and Graves' hyperthyroidism. Every ophthalmopathy donor presented moderate-to-severe activity, CAS ≥3, NOSPECS ≥4 and duration under 3 months. This clonotype has ten or more counts. Investigators amplified TCR beta CDR3 regions from RNA transcripts. RT-PCR was first run with HTBI primers, then multiplex PCR in a second round. One entry per CDR3 protein, called by TCRdb with MiXCR from the multiplex PCR reads. The repertoire has about 210,000 distinct CDR3 sequences, 29% of them found once; the top ten carry approximately 9.1%. The germline V gene encodes CDR1 MDHEN and CDR2 SYDVKM. This CDR3 is built from 15 residues. V was pared by 5 bases and J by 1 base, with 14 bases between.

The chain is built from TRBV28 and TRBJ2-5; D may be TRBD2 (6 bases). The source material was peripheral blood. This TCR was sampled from a man in his fifties or sixties with Graves' ophthalmopathy. CDR3 in amino acids: CASSPTAGSQETQYF. The DNA for the CDR3 is TGTGCCAGCAGTCCAACCGCCGGGAGCCAAGAGACCCAGTACTTC.